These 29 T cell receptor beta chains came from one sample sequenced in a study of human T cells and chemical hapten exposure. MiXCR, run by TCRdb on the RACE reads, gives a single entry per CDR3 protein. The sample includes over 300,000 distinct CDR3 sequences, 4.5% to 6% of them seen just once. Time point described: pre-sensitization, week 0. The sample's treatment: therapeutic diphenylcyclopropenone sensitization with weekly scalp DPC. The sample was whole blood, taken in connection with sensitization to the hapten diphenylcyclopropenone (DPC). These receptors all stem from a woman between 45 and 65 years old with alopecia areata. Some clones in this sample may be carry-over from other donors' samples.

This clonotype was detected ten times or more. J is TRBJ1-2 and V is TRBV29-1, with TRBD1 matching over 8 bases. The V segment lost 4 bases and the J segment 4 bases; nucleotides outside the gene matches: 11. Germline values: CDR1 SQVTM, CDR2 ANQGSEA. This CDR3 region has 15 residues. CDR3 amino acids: CSVVIKAGGRYGYTF. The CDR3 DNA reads TGCAGCGTTGTTATAAAGGCAGGGGGCCGCTATGGCTACACCTTC.

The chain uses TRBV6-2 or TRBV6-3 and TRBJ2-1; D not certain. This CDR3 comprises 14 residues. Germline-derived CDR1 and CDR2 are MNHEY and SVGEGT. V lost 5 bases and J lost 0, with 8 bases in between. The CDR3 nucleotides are TGTGCCAGCAGTCCCATGGGCTCCTACAATGAGCAGTTCTTC. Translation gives CASSPMGSYNEQFF.

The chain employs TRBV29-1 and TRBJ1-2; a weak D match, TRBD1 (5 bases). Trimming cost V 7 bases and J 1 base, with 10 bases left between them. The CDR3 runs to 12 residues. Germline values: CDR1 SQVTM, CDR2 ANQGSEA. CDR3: CSDTGVNYGYTF. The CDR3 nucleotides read TGCAGCGACACAGGAGTTAACTATGGCTACACCTTC.

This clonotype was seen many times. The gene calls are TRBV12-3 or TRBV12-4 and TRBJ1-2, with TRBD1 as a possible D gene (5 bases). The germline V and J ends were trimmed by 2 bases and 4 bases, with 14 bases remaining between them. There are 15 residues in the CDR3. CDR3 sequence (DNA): TGTGCCAGCAGTTTAAGCCGCTCTGGGGGCTATGGCTACACCTTC. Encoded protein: CASSLSRSGGYGYTF.

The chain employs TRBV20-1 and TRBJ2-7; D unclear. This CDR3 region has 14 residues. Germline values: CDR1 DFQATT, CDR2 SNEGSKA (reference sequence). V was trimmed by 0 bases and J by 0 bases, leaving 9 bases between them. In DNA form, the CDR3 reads TGCAGTGCTAGAGATCCGGCAGGCTCCTACGAGCAGTACTTC. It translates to CSARDPAGSYEQYF.

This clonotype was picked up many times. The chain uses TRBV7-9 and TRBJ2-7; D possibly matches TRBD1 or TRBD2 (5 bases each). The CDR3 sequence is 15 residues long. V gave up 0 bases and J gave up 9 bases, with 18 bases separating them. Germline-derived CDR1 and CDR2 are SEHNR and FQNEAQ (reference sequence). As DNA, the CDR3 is TGTGCCAGCAGCTTAGCACGGGACCCTAACCTGCGGCAGTACTTC. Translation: CASSLARDPNLRQYF.

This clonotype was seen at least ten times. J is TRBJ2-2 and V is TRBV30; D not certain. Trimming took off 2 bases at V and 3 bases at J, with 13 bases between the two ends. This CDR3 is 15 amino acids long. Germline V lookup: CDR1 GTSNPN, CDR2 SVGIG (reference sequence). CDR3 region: CAWSRLAGDTGELFF. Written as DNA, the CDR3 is TGTGCCTGGAGTCGACTCGCCGGCGACACCGGGGAGCTGTTTTTT. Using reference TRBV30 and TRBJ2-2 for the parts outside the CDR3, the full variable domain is SQTIHQWPATLVQPVGSPLSLECTVEGTSNPNLYWYRQAAGRGLQLLFYSVGIGQISSEVPQNLSASRPQDRQFILSSKKLLLSDSGFYLCAWSRLAGDTGELFFGEGSRLTVL.

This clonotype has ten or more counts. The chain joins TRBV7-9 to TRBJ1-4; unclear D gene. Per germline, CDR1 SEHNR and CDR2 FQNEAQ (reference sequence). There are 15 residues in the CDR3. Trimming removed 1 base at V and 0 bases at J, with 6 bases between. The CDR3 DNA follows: TGTGCCAGCAGCTTAGAGGGCGCAACTAATGAAAAACTGTTTTTT. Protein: CASSLEGATNEKLFF.

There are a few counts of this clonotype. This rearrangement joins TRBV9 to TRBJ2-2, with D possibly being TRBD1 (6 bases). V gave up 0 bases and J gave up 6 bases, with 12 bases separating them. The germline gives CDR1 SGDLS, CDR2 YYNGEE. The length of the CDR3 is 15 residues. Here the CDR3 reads CASSVEGVSAGELFF. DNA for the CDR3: TGTGCCAGCAGCGTAGAGGGGGTCTCGGCCGGGGAGCTGTTTTTT.

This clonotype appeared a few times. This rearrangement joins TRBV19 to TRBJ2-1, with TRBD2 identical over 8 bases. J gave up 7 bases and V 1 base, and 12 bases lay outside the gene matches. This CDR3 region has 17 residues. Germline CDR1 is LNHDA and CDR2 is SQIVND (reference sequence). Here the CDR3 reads CASSIGSGLAGRNEQFF. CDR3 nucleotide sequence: TGTGCCAGTAGTATAGGTTCTGGGCTAGCGGGCCGTAATGAGCAGTTCTTC.

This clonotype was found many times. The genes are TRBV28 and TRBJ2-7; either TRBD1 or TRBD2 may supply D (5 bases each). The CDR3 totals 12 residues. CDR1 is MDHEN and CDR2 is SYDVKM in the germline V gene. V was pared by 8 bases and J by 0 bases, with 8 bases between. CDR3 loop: CASVGGSYEQYF. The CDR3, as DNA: TGTGCCAGCGTTGGGGGCTCCTACGAGCAGTACTTC. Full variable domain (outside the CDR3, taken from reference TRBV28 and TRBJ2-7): DVKVTQSSRYLVKRTGEKVFLECVQDMDHENMFWYRQDPGLGLRLIYFSYDVKMKEKGDIPEGYSVSREKKERFSLILESASTNQTSMYLCASVGGSYEQYFGPGTRLTVT.

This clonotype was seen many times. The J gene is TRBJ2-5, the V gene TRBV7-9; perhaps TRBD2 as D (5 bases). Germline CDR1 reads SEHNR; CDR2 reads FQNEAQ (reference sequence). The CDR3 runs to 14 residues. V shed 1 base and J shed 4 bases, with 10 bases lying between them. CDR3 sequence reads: CASSLEARGETQYF. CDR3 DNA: TGTGCCAGCAGCTTAGAGGCTCGGGGAGAGACCCAGTACTTC. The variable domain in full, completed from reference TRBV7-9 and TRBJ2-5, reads DTGVSQNPRHKITKRGQNVTFRCDPISEHNRLYWYRQTLGQGPEFLTYFQNEAQLEKSRLLSDRFSAERPKGSFSTLEIQRTEQGDSAMYLCASSLEARGETQYFGPGTRLLVL.

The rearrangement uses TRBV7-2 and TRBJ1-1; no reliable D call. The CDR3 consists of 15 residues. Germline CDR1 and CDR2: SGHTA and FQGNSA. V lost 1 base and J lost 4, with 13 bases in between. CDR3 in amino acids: CASSLGPSRGTEAFF. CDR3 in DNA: TGTGCCAGCAGCTTAGGCCCCAGCCGAGGCACTGAAGCTTTCTTT.

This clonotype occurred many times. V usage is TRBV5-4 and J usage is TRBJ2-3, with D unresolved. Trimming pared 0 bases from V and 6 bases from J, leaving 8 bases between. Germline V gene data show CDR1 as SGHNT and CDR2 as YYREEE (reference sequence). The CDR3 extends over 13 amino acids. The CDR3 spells CASSLVGDDTQYF. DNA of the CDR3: TGTGCCAGCAGCTTGGTGGGCGACGATACGCAGTATTTT.

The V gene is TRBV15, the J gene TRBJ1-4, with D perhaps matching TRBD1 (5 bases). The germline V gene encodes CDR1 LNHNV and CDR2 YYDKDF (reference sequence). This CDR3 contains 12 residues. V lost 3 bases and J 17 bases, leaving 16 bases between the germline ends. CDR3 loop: CATSSTGHLVFF. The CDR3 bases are TGTGCCACCAGCAGTACAGGACACCTGGTCTTTTTT.

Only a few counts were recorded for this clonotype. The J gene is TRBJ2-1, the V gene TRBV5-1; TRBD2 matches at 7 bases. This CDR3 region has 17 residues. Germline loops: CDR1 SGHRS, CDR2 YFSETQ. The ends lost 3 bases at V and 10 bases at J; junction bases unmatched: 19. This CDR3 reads CASSWGLRAGRDGEQFF. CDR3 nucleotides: TGCGCCAGCAGCTGGGGACTGCGAGCGGGGCGGGACGGGGAGCAGTTCTTC.

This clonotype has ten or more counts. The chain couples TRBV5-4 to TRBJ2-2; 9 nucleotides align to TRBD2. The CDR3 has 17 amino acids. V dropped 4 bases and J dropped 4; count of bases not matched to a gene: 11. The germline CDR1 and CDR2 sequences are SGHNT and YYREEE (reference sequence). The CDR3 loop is CASSHGGAGGLTGELFF. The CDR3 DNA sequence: TGTGCCAGCAGCCATGGCGGAGCGGGGGGACTCACCGGGGAGCTGTTTTTT. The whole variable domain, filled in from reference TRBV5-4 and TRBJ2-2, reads ETGVTQSPTHLIKTRGQQVTLRCSSQSGHNTVSWYQQALGQGPQFIFQYYREEENGRGNFPPRFSGLQFPNYSSELNVNALELDDSALYLCASSHGGAGGLTGELFFGEGSRLTVL.

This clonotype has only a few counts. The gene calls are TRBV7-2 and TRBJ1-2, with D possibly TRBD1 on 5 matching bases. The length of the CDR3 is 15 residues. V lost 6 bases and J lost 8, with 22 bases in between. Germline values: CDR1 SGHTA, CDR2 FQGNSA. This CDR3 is CASRSPRPGLAGYTF. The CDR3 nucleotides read TGTGCCAGCAGATCCCCGAGACCGGGACTGGCAGGCTACACCTTC.

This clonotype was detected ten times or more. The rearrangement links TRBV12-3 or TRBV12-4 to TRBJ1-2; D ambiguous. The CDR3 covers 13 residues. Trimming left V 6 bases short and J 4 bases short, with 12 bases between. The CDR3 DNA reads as TGTGCCAGCAGCCCGACGTACAGCTATGGCTACACCTTC. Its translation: CASSPTYSYGYTF.

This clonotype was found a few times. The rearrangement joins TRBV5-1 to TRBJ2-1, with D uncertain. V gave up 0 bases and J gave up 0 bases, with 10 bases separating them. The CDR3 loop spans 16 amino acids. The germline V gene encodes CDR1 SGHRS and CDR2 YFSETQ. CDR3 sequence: CASSLERPSSYNEQFF. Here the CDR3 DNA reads TGCGCCAGCAGCTTGGAGAGGCCTAGCTCCTACAATGAGCAGTTCTTC.

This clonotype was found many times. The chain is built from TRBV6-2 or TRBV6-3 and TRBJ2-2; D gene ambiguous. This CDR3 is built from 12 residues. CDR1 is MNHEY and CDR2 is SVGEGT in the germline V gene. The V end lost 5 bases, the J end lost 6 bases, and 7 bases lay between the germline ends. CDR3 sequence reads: CASSGQAGELFF. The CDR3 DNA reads TGTGCCAGCAGTGGTCAAGCCGGGGAGCTGTTTTTT.

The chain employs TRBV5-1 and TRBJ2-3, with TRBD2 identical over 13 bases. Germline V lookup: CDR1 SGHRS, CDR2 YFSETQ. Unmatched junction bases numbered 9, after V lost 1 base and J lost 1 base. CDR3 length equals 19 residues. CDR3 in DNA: TGCGCCAGCAGCTTGACCAGACTAGCGGGGGGCCGGGGCACAGATACGCAGTATTTT. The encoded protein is CASSLTRLAGGRGTDTQYF.

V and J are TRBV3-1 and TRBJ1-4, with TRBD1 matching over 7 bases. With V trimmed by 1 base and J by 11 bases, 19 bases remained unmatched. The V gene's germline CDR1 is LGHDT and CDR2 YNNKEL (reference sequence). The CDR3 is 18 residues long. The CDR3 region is CASSQVAIQTGSTPKLFF. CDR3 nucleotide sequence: TGTGCCAGCAGCCAAGTAGCAATACAGACAGGGTCAACTCCGAAACTGTTTTTT.

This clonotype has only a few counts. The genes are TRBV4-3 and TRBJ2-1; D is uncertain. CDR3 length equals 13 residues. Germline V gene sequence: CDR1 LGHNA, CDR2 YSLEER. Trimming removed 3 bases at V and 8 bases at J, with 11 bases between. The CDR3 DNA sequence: TGCGCCAGCAGCCAGACGGACGGCGATGAGCAGTTCTTC. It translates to CASSQTDGDEQFF.

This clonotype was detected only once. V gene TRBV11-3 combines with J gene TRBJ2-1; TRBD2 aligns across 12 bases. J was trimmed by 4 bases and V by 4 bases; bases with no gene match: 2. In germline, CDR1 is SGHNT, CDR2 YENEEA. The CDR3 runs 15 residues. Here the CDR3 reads CASSYGTSGYNEQFF. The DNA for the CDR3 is TGTGCCAGCAGCTATGGGACTAGCGGGTACAATGAGCAGTTCTTC.

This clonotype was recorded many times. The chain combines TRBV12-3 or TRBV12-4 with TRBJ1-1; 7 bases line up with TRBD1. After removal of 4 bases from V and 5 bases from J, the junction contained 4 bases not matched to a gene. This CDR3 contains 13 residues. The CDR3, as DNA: TGTGCCAGCAGTTCGGCCAGGGGGACTGAAGCTTTCTTT. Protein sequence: CASSSARGTEAFF.

As DNA, the CDR3 is TGTGCCAGCGGGCCCAAGGGACAGGGACTTTCACCCCTCCACTTT. It specifies CASGPKGQGLSPLHF. This sequence joins TRBV21-1 and TRBJ1-6; the table names TRBD1, a call not compared with the DNA. TRBV21-1 is a pseudogene. The length of the CDR3 is 15 residues.

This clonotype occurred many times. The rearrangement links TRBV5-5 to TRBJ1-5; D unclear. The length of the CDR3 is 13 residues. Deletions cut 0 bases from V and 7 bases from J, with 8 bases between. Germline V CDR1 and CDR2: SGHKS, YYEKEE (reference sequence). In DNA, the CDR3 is TGTGCCAGCAGCTTGGCCGTCGGACAGCCCCAGCATTTT. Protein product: CASSLAVGQPQHF.

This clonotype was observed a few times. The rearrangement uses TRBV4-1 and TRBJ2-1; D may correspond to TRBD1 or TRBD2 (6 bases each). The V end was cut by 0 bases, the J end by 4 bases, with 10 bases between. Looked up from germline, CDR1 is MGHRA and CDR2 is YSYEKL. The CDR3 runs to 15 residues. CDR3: CASSQDPGAYNEQFF. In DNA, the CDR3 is TGCGCCAGCAGCCAAGATCCGGGGGCTTACAATGAGCAGTTCTTC.